The 4 T cell receptor beta chains below come from one sample, sequenced in a study of T cell repertoires in cytomegalovirus infection. From the reads, TCRdb called clonotypes with MiXCR, one entry per CDR3 protein. The sample holds 740,000 or so distinct CDR3 sequences, about a third seen once. The sample comprised PBMCs. The receptors here all came from a human donor in good health (CMV status not recorded). Some clones in this sample may be carry-over from other donors' samples.

This clonotype was seen more than once but under ten times. The rearrangement joins TRBV18 to TRBJ2-7; 12 nucleotides align to TRBD2. V lost 4 bases and J lost 4; bases outside the gene matches: 5. CDR1 and CDR2 from the germline V gene are KGHSH and LQKENI. The length of the CDR3 is 15 residues. The CDR3 sequence is CASSREGLAGYEQYF. The CDR3 DNA sequence: TGTGCCAGCTCACGAGAGGGACTAGCGGGTTACGAGCAGTACTTC.

This chain connects TRBV5-1 to TRBJ2-7, with D perhaps given as TRBD1 or TRBD2 (5 bases each). The CDR3 spans 22 residues. Per the germline V gene, CDR1 is SGHRS and CDR2 is YFSETQ. Deletions cut 0 bases from V and 3 bases from J, with 34 bases between. CDR3 sequence reads: CASSLGQAGARDAQFIGYEQYF. The CDR3 DNA is TGCGCCAGCAGCTTGGGGCAAGCCGGGGCCAGGGATGCTCAATTTATAGGCTACGAGCAGTACTTC.

V is TRBV6-2 or TRBV6-3 and J is TRBJ2-2, with D perhaps TRBD1 (5 bases). Per the germline V gene, CDR1 is MNHEY and CDR2 is SVGEGT. This CDR3 spans 12 amino acids. The V end lost 9 bases, the J end lost 1 base, and 6 bases lay between the germline ends. The chain's CDR3 is CASQGNTGELFF. CDR3 sequence (DNA): TGTGCCAGTCAGGGGAACACCGGGGAGCTGTTTTTT.

This clonotype was picked up a small number of times. The V and J genes are TRBV12-3 or TRBV12-4 and TRBJ2-5; TRBD1 matches at 12 bases. CDR3 size: 16 residues. Trimming removed 1 base from V and 5 bases from J; junction bases left unmatched: 5. CDR3 protein: CASSLEGTGGVETQYF. CDR3 bases: TGTGCCAGCAGTTTAGAGGGGACAGGGGGCGTGGAGACCCAGTACTTC.